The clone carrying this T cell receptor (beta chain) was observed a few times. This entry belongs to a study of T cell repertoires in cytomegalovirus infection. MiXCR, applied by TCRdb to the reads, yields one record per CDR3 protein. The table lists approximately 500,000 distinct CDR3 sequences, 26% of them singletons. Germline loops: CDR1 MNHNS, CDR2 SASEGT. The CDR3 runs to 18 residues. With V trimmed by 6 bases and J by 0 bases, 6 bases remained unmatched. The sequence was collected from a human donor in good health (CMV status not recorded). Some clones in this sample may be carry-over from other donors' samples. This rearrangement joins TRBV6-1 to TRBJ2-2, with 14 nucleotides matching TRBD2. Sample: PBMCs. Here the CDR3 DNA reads TGTGCCAGCAGGGGACTAGCGGGAGCGACTACGAACACCGGGGAGCTGTTTTTT. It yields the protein CASRGLAGATTNTGELFF.